The 28 T cell receptor beta chains listed next were all sequenced from one sample in a study of human T cells and chemical hapten exposure. MiXCR, run by TCRdb on the RACE reads, gives a single entry per CDR3 protein. The sample lists 100,000 to 150,000 distinct CDR3 sequences, roughly an eighth occurring once. Time point described: patch test 1, 2 weeks after DPC sensitization. As to treatment: therapeutic diphenylcyclopropenone sensitization with weekly scalp DPC. This specimen consisted of whole blood, obtained in connection with sensitization to the hapten diphenylcyclopropenone (DPC). Source of these receptors: a man aged 18 to 35 with alopecia areata. Some clones in this sample may be carry-over from other donors' samples.

This clonotype was detected only a few times. V gene TRBV29-1 combines with J gene TRBJ1-1; D ambiguous. Germline CDR1 reads SQVTM; CDR2 reads ANQGSEA. V was clipped by 4 bases and J by 3 bases, with 6 bases between them. This CDR3 region has 11 residues. CDR3 protein: CSVAQYTEAFF. DNA for the CDR3: TGCAGCGTTGCCCAGTACACTGAAGCTTTCTTT.

This clonotype occurred a few times. This rearrangement joins TRBV6-1 to TRBJ2-7, with D maybe TRBD2 (6 bases). Per germline, CDR1 MNHNS and CDR2 SASEGT. V was pared by 1 base and J by 0 bases, with 13 bases between. The CDR3 contains 16 residues. The CDR3 DNA sequence: TGTGCCAGCAGTGAAGGAATGCCCGGGAGCTCCTACGAGCAGTACTTC. Its protein is CASSEGMPGSSYEQYF.

J is TRBJ2-7 and V is TRBV28, with D perhaps matching TRBD2 (6 bases). Germline values: CDR1 MDHEN, CDR2 SYDVKM. The CDR3 is 14 amino acids. Trimming took off 8 bases at V and 5 bases at J, with 19 bases between the two ends. CDR3 in DNA: TGTGCCAGCGGGCTGGGCCGGGGGTCCAACGAGCAGTACTTC. This translates into CASGLGRGSNEQYF.

The sample holds a few counts of this clonotype. The chain joins TRBV11-1 to TRBJ1-1, with D perhaps matching TRBD1 (6 bases). Deletions cut 6 bases from V and 5 bases from J, with 16 bases between. The CDR3 is 14 residues long. Germline V CDR1 and CDR2: SGHAT, FQDESV (reference sequence). The CDR3 region has the DNA TGTGCCAGCAGATCAGCAGGGGCGCGGACTGAAGCTTTCTTT. It is translated as CASRSAGARTEAFF.

The genes are TRBV7-2 and TRBJ2-3; D gene ambiguous. Germline V gene sequence: CDR1 SGHTA, CDR2 FQGNSA. V was trimmed by 5 bases and J by 1 base, leaving 13 bases between them. The CDR3 loop spans 15 amino acids. CDR3 sequence: CASSTLGPGTDTQYF. The CDR3 DNA follows: TGTGCCAGCAGCACCCTGGGTCCCGGCACAGATACGCAGTATTTT. The complete variable domain, with remaining parts taken from reference TRBV7-2 and TRBJ2-3, reads GAGVSQSPSNKVTEKGKDVELRCDPISGHTALYWYRQSLGQGLEFLIYFQGNSAPDKSGLPSDRFSAERTGGSVSTLTIQRTQQEDSAVYLCASSTLGPGTDTQYFGPGTRLTVL.

V gene TRBV7-2 combines with J gene TRBJ2-1; TRBD1 is a possible D gene (5 bases). V lost 1 base and J 2 bases, leaving 18 bases between the germline ends. The CDR3 is made up of 18 amino acids. CDR1 and CDR2 (germline): SGHTA, FQGNSA. The CDR3, as DNA: TGTGCCAGCAGCTTAGGACAGCCTTTTGACGTCGCCTACAATGAGCAGTTCTTC. It yields the protein CASSLGQPFDVAYNEQFF.

This clonotype was counted a few times. The CDR3 DNA is TGCAGTGCCCGCCCTTTTAATAGCAATCAGCCCCAGCATTTT. Protein product: CSARPFNSNQPQHF. The chain has TRBV20-1 and TRBJ1-5; D is unresolved. Looked up from germline, CDR1 is DFQATT and CDR2 is SNEGSKA (reference sequence). Trimming took 6 bases from V and 0 from J, leaving 12 bases between them. The CDR3 is 14 residues long.

This clonotype occurred many times. This chain links TRBV6-1 with TRBJ1-6; TRBD1 matches 8 bases. CDR1 is MNHNS, CDR2 SASEGT, per germline. CDR3 length: 14 amino acids. V dropped 6 bases and J dropped 9; count of bases not matched to a gene: 7. The CDR3 is CASSLDRGSSPLHF. CDR3 DNA sequence: TGTGCCAGCAGCCTTGACAGGGGAAGTTCACCCCTCCACTTT.

This clonotype was counted only a few times. The rearrangement links TRBV10-1 to TRBJ1-5; D might be TRBD1 (5 bases). The ends were cut back, 6 bases at V and 7 bases at J, with 10 bases in the middle. The CDR3 length is 12 residues. Per germline, CDR1 WNHNN and CDR2 SYGVQD (reference sequence). The CDR3 bases are TGCGCCAGCAGCGGACCAGGGCAGCCCCAGCATTTT. Residues: CASSGPGQPQHF.

A few counts support this clonotype. The V and J genes are TRBV6-6 and TRBJ2-3; maybe TRBD1 (5 bases). This CDR3 has 14 amino acids. Germline CDR1 MNHNY, CDR2 SVGAGI (reference sequence). V was pared by 6 bases and J by 3 bases, with 13 bases between. The CDR3 protein is CASSARTSTDTQYF. Here the CDR3 DNA reads TGTGCCAGCAGCGCCAGGACATCTACAGATACGCAGTATTTT.

About this clonotype: Compared with germline, one end of the junction differs, possibly owing to a read error. The V and J genes are TRBV4-3 and TRBJ1-6, with D perhaps matching TRBD1 (5 bases). The CDR3 spans 16 residues. Germline loops: CDR1 LGHNA, CDR2 YSLEER. CDR3 loop: CVSSQGYRQYNSPLHF. The CDR3, as DNA: TGCGTCAGCAGCCAAGGGTACAGGCAATATAATTCACCCCTCCACTTT.

The table lists this clonotype with many counts. This chain links TRBV29-1 with TRBJ1-6, with a possible D match to TRBD1 (5 bases). V lost 4 bases to trimming and J lost 6 bases, with 10 bases between them. CDR1 and CDR2 from the germline V gene are SQVTM and ANQGSEA. This CDR3 spans 13 amino acids. CDR3 nucleotides: TGCAGCGTTGCCTCAGGGCTTAATTCACCCCTCCACTTT. Residues: CSVASGLNSPLHF.

The chain has TRBV14 and TRBJ2-7, with a weak D call TRBD1 (7 bases). The CDR3 runs 14 residues. Germline-derived CDR1 and CDR2 are SGHDN and FVKESK. V lost 3 bases and J lost 0, with 9 bases in between. The CDR3 loop is CASSQQGGSYEQYF. CDR3 DNA sequence: TGTGCCAGCAGCCAGCAGGGGGGCTCCTACGAGCAGTACTTC.

This sequence joins TRBV4-3 and TRBJ2-4; no clear D gene. V was pared by 5 bases and J by 3 bases, with 8 bases between. Germline CDR1 LGHNA, CDR2 YSLEER. The CDR3 extends over 13 amino acids. Here the CDR3 reads CASSSAVKNIQYF. DNA of the CDR3: TGCGCCAGCAGCTCGGCGGTCAAAAACATTCAGTACTTC.

V is TRBV28 and J is TRBJ1-5; no firm D call. V dropped 4 bases and J dropped 5 bases, with 18 bases sitting between them. The CDR3 runs 16 residues. The germline V gene has CDR1 MDHEN and CDR2 SYDVKM. CDR3 in amino acids: CASSSTRLRADQPQHF. For the CDR3, the DNA is TGTGCCAGCAGTTCCACCCGCCTACGGGCAGATCAGCCCCAGCATTTT.

The chain recombines TRBV7-9 with TRBJ2-3, with TRBD2 as a possible D gene (5 bases). This CDR3 comprises 12 residues. The ends were cut back, 6 bases at V and 2 bases at J, with 6 bases in the middle. In germline, CDR1 is SEHNR, CDR2 FQNEAQ (reference sequence). CDR3 sequence: CASRRATDTQYF. CDR3 nucleotide sequence: TGTGCCAGCAGGAGGGCCACAGATACGCAGTATTTT.

This clonotype turned up a few times. The rearrangement joins TRBV7-2 to TRBJ2-2; D remains unclear. The germline V gene has CDR1 SGHTA and CDR2 FQGNSA. This CDR3 is 16 amino acids long. The V end was cut by 0 bases, the J end by 1 base, with 9 bases between. The CDR3 DNA follows: TGTGCCAGCAGCTTAGCGTCGGGTTTGAACACCGGGGAGCTGTTTTTT. Its protein is CASSLASGLNTGELFF.

The chain links TRBV12-3 or TRBV12-4 to TRBJ1-5; a possible D gene is TRBD1 (5 bases). The CDR3 is made up of 14 amino acids. Between the trimmed V and J ends, which lost 3 bases and 7 bases, there was a span of 13 bases. The CDR3 loop reads CASSFGGLGQPQHF. The CDR3 nucleotides are TGTGCCAGCAGTTTTGGGGGTCTGGGACAGCCCCAGCATTTT.

The chain has TRBV5-1 and TRBJ2-7; 9 bases are a match to TRBD2. Germline lookup yields CDR1 SGHRS and CDR2 YFSETQ. The CDR3 extends over 16 amino acids. V shed 1 base, J shed 2 bases, and the junction held 7 bases outside the gene matches. The DNA of the CDR3 is TGCGCCAGCAGCTTGCAAGCGGGGGGTTTCGCCTACGAGCAGTACTTC. It is translated as CASSLQAGGFAYEQYF.

V and J are TRBV24-1 and TRBJ2-3; D is unresolved. V lost 5 bases and J lost 4, with 3 bases in between. CDR1 is KGHDR, CDR2 SFDVKD, per germline. CDR3 size: 11 residues. CDR3 residues: CATSVADTQYF. For the CDR3, the DNA is TGTGCCACCAGTGTTGCAGATACGCAGTATTTT.

This chain joins TRBV12-3 or TRBV12-4 and TRBJ1-1; TRBD1 aligns across 8 bases. The CDR3 length is 14 residues. The ends lost 7 bases at V and 1 base at J; junction bases unmatched: 5. The CDR3 is CASTRQGRNTEAFF. CDR3 sequence (DNA): TGTGCCAGCACCCGACAGGGGAGGAACACTGAAGCTTTCTTT.

In its sample, this clonotype was seen a few times. V is TRBV7-2 and J is TRBJ1-1, with TRBD1 matching 11 bases. Germline V CDR1 and CDR2: SGHTA, FQGNSA. This CDR3 contains 15 residues. Trimming at V came to 5 bases and at J to 5 bases, leaving 7 bases not matched to a gene. The DNA for the CDR3 is TGTGCCAGCAGCCGCGGGACAGGGGGGCGAACTGAAGCTTTCTTT. Its protein is CASSRGTGGRTEAFF.

There are many counts of this clonotype. This rearrangement joins TRBV5-4 to TRBJ2-3; 7 bases are shared with TRBD1. The CDR3 covers 15 residues. Germline values: CDR1 SGHNT, CDR2 YYREEE (reference sequence). V lost 4 bases to trimming and J lost 1 base; unmatched junction nucleotides: 6. This chain's CDR3 is CASSARTGGTDTQYF. The CDR3, as DNA: TGTGCCAGCAGCGCCCGGACAGGTGGCACAGATACGCAGTATTTT.

The V gene is TRBV11-2, the J gene TRBJ2-7, with D maybe TRBD1 (6 bases). The germline gives CDR1 SGHAT, CDR2 FQNNGV. Trimming stripped 4 bases from V and 3 bases from J, with 16 bases between. The CDR3 spans 15 residues. CDR3 amino acids: CASSSPIQGIYEQYF. Written as DNA, the CDR3 is TGTGCCAGCAGCTCACCTATACAGGGTATCTACGAGCAGTACTTC.

This chain joins TRBV24-1 and TRBJ2-2; 7 nucleotides agree with TRBD1. CDR3 length: 15 amino acids. Trimming at V came to 4 bases and at J to 4 bases, leaving 5 bases not matched to a gene. The germline CDR1 and CDR2 sequences are KGHDR and SFDVKD. CDR3 amino acids: CATSDPRQGTGELFF. The CDR3 DNA follows: TGTGCCACCAGTGACCCGAGACAGGGCACCGGGGAGCTGTTTTTT.

V is TRBV20-1 and J is TRBJ2-7, with D perhaps TRBD1 (5 bases). Germline values: CDR1 DFQATT, CDR2 SNEGSKA (reference sequence). The CDR3 is 12 amino acids. Trimming took off 4 bases at V and 2 bases at J, with 9 bases between the two ends. In DNA form, the CDR3 reads TGCAGTGCTAAGCGACAGACCTACGAGCAGTACTTC. Protein product: CSAKRQTYEQYF.

V and J are TRBV6-5 and TRBJ2-1; a weak D match, TRBD1 (6 bases). Germline V gives CDR1 MNHEY, CDR2 SVGAGI. Trimming removed 0 bases from V and 0 bases from J, with 6 bases in between. The CDR3 extends over 15 amino acids. The chain's CDR3 is CASSYSDSSYNEQFF. The DNA for the CDR3 is TGTGCCAGCAGTTACTCGGACAGCTCCTACAATGAGCAGTTCTTC.

This clonotype was found a few times. This rearrangement joins TRBV19 to TRBJ1-1; D gene unclear. CDR3 length: 13 residues. V was clipped by 6 bases and J by 6 bases, with 14 bases between them. Germline values: CDR1 LNHDA, CDR2 SQIVND (reference sequence). CDR3 DNA: TGTGCCAGTAGCTGGACCAGAGGATCTGAAGCTTTCTTT. Translated: CASSWTRGSEAFF.